Shown below are 27 T cell receptor beta chains from a single sample sequenced in a study of blood T cell repertoires in COVID-19. Generated by immunoSEQ multiplex PCR, the TCRdb table keeps only in-frame clones and is missing some. The sample contains about 120,000 clones, around nine tenths of which appear only once. Sequenced input: peripheral blood. These receptor sequences come from a woman older than 75 with acute or convalescent COVID-19.

The rearrangement uses TRBV12-3 or TRBV12-4 and TRBJ1-2; the match to TRBD1 covers 7 bases. With 4 bases clipped from V and 7 bases from J, the junction kept 6 bases outside the gene matches. The CDR3 extends over 13 amino acids. In nucleotides, the CDR3 is TGTGCCAGCAGTTGGAGGGGGCTGAGTGGCTACACCTTC. Encoded protein: CASSWRGLSGYTF.

The chain recombines TRBV2 with TRBJ2-3; 7 bases align to TRBD1. This CDR3 comprises 15 residues. Germline V gives CDR1 SNHLY, CDR2 FYNNEI. Losses at the gene ends were 6 bases for V and 2 bases for J; bases not matched to a gene: 8. CDR3 DNA sequence: TGTGCCAGCAGGAACAGGGGCGGATTCACAGATACGCAGTATTTT. Residues: CASRNRGGFTDTQYF.

The chain is built from TRBV7-5 and TRBJ2-7; no check of the table's D call, TRBD1, against the DNA was made. TRBV7-5 constitutes a pseudogene. This CDR3 region has 15 residues. CDR3 sequence: CVRSSRDRGRYEQYF. The CDR3 coding sequence is TGTGTCAGAAGCTCACGGGACAGGGGTAGATACGAGCAGTACTTC.

The chain is built from TRBV6-5 and TRBJ2-7; TRBD1 aligns across 7 bases. The CDR3 runs to 13 residues. Germline loops: CDR1 MNHEY, CDR2 SVGAGI. V lost 5 bases, J lost 2 bases, and 3 bases stayed unmatched. The CDR3 bases are TGTGCCAGCAGTATCGGACAGGCCTACGAGCAGTACTTC. Translating it yields CASSIGQAYEQYF.

The chain uses TRBV10-1 and TRBJ2-1, with 16 bases identical to TRBD2. The CDR3 contains 18 residues. Germline CDR1 reads WNHNN; CDR2 reads SYGVQD (reference sequence). V was clipped by 6 bases and J by 2 bases; unmatched bases: 7. DNA for the CDR3: TGCGCCAGCAGCGCCGGGACTAGCGGGAGGGCTGCCTACAATGAGCAGTTCTTC. It specifies CASSAGTSGRAAYNEQFF.

The sample holds one count of this clone. The genes are TRBV7-3 and TRBJ2-5, with 13 bases aligning to TRBD2. Germline CDR1 is SGHTA and CDR2 is FQGTGA. The CDR3 has 16 residues. V gave up 2 bases and J gave up 5 bases; unmatched junction bases: 5. This chain's CDR3 is CASSLGTSGVRETQYF. The CDR3 nucleotides are TGTGCCAGCAGCTTAGGGACTAGCGGGGTCCGGGAGACCCAGTACTTC.

Only one count was recorded for this clone. The chain joins TRBV7-6 to TRBJ1-2; 8 bases fit TRBD1. Unmatched junction bases numbered 8, after V lost 4 bases and J lost 4 bases. The CDR3 runs 15 residues. The germline V gene encodes CDR1 SGHVS and CDR2 FNYEAQ. As DNA, the CDR3 is TGTGCCAGCAGCTCCACCGACAGGGGCGGCTATGGCTACACCTTC. This sequence encodes CASSSTDRGGYGYTF.

This chain links TRBV6-5 with TRBJ1-2, with 10 bases aligning to TRBD1. The V and J ends lost 0 bases and 4 bases, in that order; junction bases with no gene match: 2. This CDR3 comprises 15 residues. Germline V gives CDR1 MNHEY, CDR2 SVGAGI. The CDR3 is CASSYSGQGRYGYTF. DNA of the CDR3: TGTGCCAGCAGTTACTCGGGACAGGGGCGCTATGGCTACACCTTC.

The chain employs TRBV9 and TRBJ2-4, with D possibly matching TRBD1 (6 bases). CDR1 and CDR2 from the germline V gene are SGDLS and YYNGEE. The ends were cut back, 3 bases at V and 6 bases at J, with 10 bases in the middle. This CDR3 has 13 amino acids. Here the CDR3 reads CASSGGQVNIQYF. Here the CDR3 DNA reads TGTGCCAGCAGCGGGGGGCAGGTAAACATTCAGTACTTC.

The chain recombines TRBV4-2 with TRBJ1-4, with D maybe TRBD1 (5 bases). Germline V gives CDR1 LGHNA, CDR2 YNFKEQ. Trimming cost V 4 bases and J 3 bases, with 12 bases left between them. The CDR3 runs to 15 residues. The CDR3 DNA follows: TGTGCCAGCAGCCGGGGACTGGTGGCTAATGAAAAACTGTTTTTT. Amino acids: CASSRGLVANEKLFF.

The chain uses TRBV5-1 and TRBJ2-7; D may be TRBD2 (5 bases). The germline V gene has CDR1 SGHRS and CDR2 YFSETQ. This CDR3 has 15 residues. Trimming took 1 base from V and 3 from J, leaving 14 bases between them. DNA for the CDR3: TGCGCCAGCAGCTTGACCGGGAAAAACTTCTACGAGCAGTACTTC. It codes for CASSLTGKNFYEQYF.

The rearrangement joins TRBV5-1 to TRBJ2-5; TRBD1 agrees at 9 bases. V lost 2 bases and J lost 3; bases outside the gene matches: 11. This CDR3 has 17 residues. Germline assignment: CDR1 SGHRS and CDR2 YFSETQ. The DNA for the CDR3 is TGCGCCAGCAGCTTCACCGGGACAGGGAGGGGAAAAGAGACCCAGTACTTC. It is translated as CASSFTGTGRGKETQYF.

This sequence joins TRBV19 and TRBJ1-1, with 7 bases identical to TRBD1. Germline-derived CDR1 and CDR2 are LNHDA and SQIVND (reference sequence). The V segment lost 4 bases and the J segment 5 bases; nucleotides outside the gene matches: 10. This CDR3 spans 15 amino acids. The CDR3 protein is CASSTQTGISTEAFF. In DNA form, the CDR3 reads TGTGCCAGTAGTACTCAGACAGGGATTAGTACTGAAGCTTTCTTT.

The J gene is TRBJ2-1, the V gene TRBV5-4, with D perhaps TRBD2 (5 bases). V was pared by 2 bases and J by 0 bases, with 9 bases between. This CDR3 has 15 amino acids. The germline V gene has CDR1 SGHNT and CDR2 YYREEE (reference sequence). The CDR3 loop is CASSLPGSSYNEQFF. CDR3 sequence (DNA): TGTGCCAGCAGCTTACCGGGGAGCTCCTACAATGAGCAGTTCTTC.

V usage is TRBV5-4 and J usage is TRBJ1-6, with a possible D match to TRBD1 (6 bases). The CDR3 runs 14 residues. The V end was cut by 1 base, the J end by 10 bases, with 12 bases between. The germline gives CDR1 SGHNT, CDR2 YYREEE (reference sequence). This CDR3 reads CASSLNRVGSPLHF. The CDR3 nucleotides are TGTGCCAGCAGCTTGAACAGGGTCGGGTCACCCCTCCACTTT.

This chain links TRBV5-4 with TRBJ2-7; 13 nucleotides line up with TRBD2. CDR1 and CDR2 from the germline V gene are SGHNT and YYREEE (reference sequence). This CDR3 has 14 amino acids. The J segment lost 7 bases and the V segment lost 5 bases, leaving 6 bases of the junction unmatched. This chain's CDR3 is CASSLGLAGQEQYF. As DNA, the CDR3 is TGTGCCAGCAGTCTGGGACTAGCGGGACAGGAGCAGTACTTC.

The chain links TRBV25-1 to TRBJ1-4, with 7 nucleotides matching TRBD1. Trimming cost V 5 bases and J 5 bases; bases outside gene matches: 11. This CDR3 has 16 amino acids. Germline V gene data show CDR1 as MGHDK and CDR2 as SYGVNS. CDR3 loop: CASSPAPGTENEKLFF. The CDR3 DNA is TGTGCCAGCAGTCCCGCCCCCGGGACAGAAAATGAAAAACTGTTTTTT.

The V and J genes are TRBV5-5 and TRBJ2-1, with 7 bases fitting TRBD1. The length of the CDR3 is 15 residues. CDR1 is SGHKS, CDR2 YYEKEE, per germline (reference sequence). V gave up 4 bases and J gave up 3 bases; unmatched junction bases: 7. CDR3 loop: CASSLGQLNYNEQFF. The CDR3 DNA sequence: TGTGCCAGCAGCCTGGGACAGCTTAACTACAATGAGCAGTTCTTC. The full variable domain, completed using reference TRBV5-5 and TRBJ2-1, is DAGVTQSPTHLIKTRGQQVTLRCSPISGHKSVSWYQQVLGQGPQFIFQYYEKEERGRGNFPDRFSARQFPNYSSELNVNALLLGDSALYLCASSLGQLNYNEQFFGPGTRLTVL.

V gene TRBV19 combines with J gene TRBJ2-1; 8 nucleotides match TRBD1. The CDR3 runs 14 residues. V lost 6 bases to trimming and J lost 3 bases; unmatched junction nucleotides: 4. CDR1 and CDR2 from the germline V gene are LNHDA and SQIVND (reference sequence). CDR3: CASRYRGYYNEQFF. The CDR3 bases are TGTGCCAGTAGGTACAGGGGGTACTACAATGAGCAGTTCTTC.

This clone came up once. The V and J genes are TRBV5-4 and TRBJ2-5; TRBD2 matches 10 bases. V dropped 0 bases and J dropped 3; count of bases not matched to a gene: 11. CDR1 SGHNT and CDR2 YYREEE come from the germline V gene (reference sequence). This CDR3 spans 18 amino acids. The CDR3 DNA sequence: TGTGCCAGCAGCTTGGGAGGGACGGTAGCGGGGGGTAAAGAGACCCAGTACTTC. Translating it yields CASSLGGTVAGGKETQYF.

The chain has TRBV10-3 and TRBJ1-3, with 8 positions matching TRBD1. The CDR3 spans 16 residues. J gave up 0 bases and V 4 bases, and 5 bases lay outside the gene matches. Germline assignment: CDR1 ENHRY and CDR2 SYGVKD. The CDR3 DNA is TGTGCCATCAGTGCAGGGGGCCCACACTCTGGAAACACCATATATTTT. As protein: CAISAGGPHSGNTIYF.

This clone showed up just a few times. This chain joins TRBV2 and TRBJ1-1; 7 nucleotides line up with TRBD1. This CDR3 contains 14 residues. Germline CDR1 reads SNHLY; CDR2 reads FYNNEI. Trimming cost V 10 bases and J 1 base; bases outside gene matches: 9. The CDR3 region has the DNA TGTGCCACCAATTCGCAGGGGGGGAACACTGAAGCTTTCTTT. Amino acids: CATNSQGGNTEAFF.

This clone showed up just once. The chain employs TRBV3-1 (or the pseudogene TRBV3-2) and TRBJ1-3; D is unclear. The CDR3 extends over 13 amino acids. V was cut by 1 base and J by 3 bases, with 4 bases left in between. Germline CDR1 LGHDT, CDR2 YNNKEL (reference sequence). The CDR3 DNA is TGTGCCAGCAGCCAAGTTAATGGAAACACCATATATTTT. This translates into CASSQVNGNTIYF.

The chain is built from TRBV28 and TRBJ1-3; 8 nucleotides match TRBD1. CDR1 and CDR2 from the germline V gene are MDHEN and SYDVKM. Unmatched junction bases numbered 5, after V lost 2 bases and J lost 2 bases. This CDR3 has 16 amino acids. The CDR3 DNA reads as TGTGCCAGCAGTTTAGGACAGGGAGGGCCTGGAAACACCATATATTTT. Protein sequence: CASSLGQGGPGNTIYF.

The V call is TRBV2, the J call TRBJ2-5; D ambiguous. The V end was cut by 11 bases, the J end by 5 bases, with 9 bases between. CDR3 length: 10 amino acids. CDR1 is SNHLY, CDR2 FYNNEI, per germline. For the CDR3, the DNA is TGTGCCCGATCGCGTGAGACCCAGTACTTC. This codes for CARSRETQYF.

The V call is TRBV7-3, the J call TRBJ2-5; 8 bases are shared with TRBD1. J gave up 0 bases and V 2 bases, and 5 bases lay outside the gene matches. The germline V gene has CDR1 SGHTA and CDR2 FQGTGA. The CDR3 consists of 16 residues. CDR3 DNA: TGTGCCAGCAGCTTACGGGCAGGGGGCAACCAAGAGACCCAGTACTTC. It encodes CASSLRAGGNQETQYF.

The chain carries TRBV7-9 and TRBJ1-6, with unresolved D. The CDR3 runs 15 residues. Between the trimmed V and J ends, which lost 5 bases and 10 bases, there was a span of 18 bases. In germline, CDR1 is SEHNR, CDR2 FQNEAQ (reference sequence). CDR3 bases: TGTGCCAGCAGCGCCCGTCCGGGGTACGGGTCACCCCTCCACTTT. This codes for CASSARPGYGSPLHF.